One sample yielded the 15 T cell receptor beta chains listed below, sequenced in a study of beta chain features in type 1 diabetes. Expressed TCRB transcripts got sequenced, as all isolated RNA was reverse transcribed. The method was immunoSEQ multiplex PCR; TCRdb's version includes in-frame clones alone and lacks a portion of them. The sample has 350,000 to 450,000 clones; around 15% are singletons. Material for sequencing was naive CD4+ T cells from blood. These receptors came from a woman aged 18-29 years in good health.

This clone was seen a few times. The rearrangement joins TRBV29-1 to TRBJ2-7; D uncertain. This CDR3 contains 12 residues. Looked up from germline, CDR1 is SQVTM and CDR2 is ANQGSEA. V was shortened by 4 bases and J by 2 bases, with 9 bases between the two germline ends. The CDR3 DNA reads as TGCAGCGTTGTTTTCAGAACCTACGAGCAGTACTTC. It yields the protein CSVVFRTYEQYF.

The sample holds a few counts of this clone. The CDR3 loop is CSVVPGLAEPDTQYF. Written as DNA, the CDR3 is TGCAGCGTTGTTCCGGGACTAGCGGAACCAGATACGCAGTATTTT. The rearrangement links TRBV29-1 to TRBJ2-3; 11 bases are shared with TRBD2. Per germline, CDR1 SQVTM and CDR2 ANQGSEA. Trimming cost V 4 bases and J 4 bases; bases outside gene matches: 7. This CDR3 has 15 residues.

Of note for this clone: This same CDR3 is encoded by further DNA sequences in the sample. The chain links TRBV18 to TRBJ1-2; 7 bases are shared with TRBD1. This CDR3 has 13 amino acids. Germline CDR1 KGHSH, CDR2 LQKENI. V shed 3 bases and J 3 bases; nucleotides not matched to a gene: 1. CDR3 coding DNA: TGTGCCAGCTCACCGGGACAGTACTATGGCTACACCTTC. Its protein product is CASSPGQYYGYTF.

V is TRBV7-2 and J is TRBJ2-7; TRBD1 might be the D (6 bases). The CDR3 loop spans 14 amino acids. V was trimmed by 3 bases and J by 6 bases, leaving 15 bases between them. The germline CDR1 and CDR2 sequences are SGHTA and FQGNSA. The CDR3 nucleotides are TGTGCCAGCAGCTTGTTCAGGGGAGTGATCGAGCAGTACTTC. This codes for CASSLFRGVIEQYF. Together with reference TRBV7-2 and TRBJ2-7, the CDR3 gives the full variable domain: GAGVSQSPSNKVTEKGKDVELRCDPISGHTALYWYRQSLGQGLEFLIYFQGNSAPDKSGLPSDRFSAERTGGSVSTLTIQRTQQEDSAVYLCASSLFRGVIEQYFGPGTRLTVT.

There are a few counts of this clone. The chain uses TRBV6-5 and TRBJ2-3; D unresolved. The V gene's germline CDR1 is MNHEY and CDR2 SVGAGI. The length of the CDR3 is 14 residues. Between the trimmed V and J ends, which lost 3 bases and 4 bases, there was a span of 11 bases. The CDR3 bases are TGTGCCAGCAGTTATTCGGCGGTCTCAGATACGCAGTATTTT. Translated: CASSYSAVSDTQYF.

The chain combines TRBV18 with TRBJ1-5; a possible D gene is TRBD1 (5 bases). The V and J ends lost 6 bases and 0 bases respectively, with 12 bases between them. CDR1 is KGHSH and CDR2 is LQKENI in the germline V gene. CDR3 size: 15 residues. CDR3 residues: CASSRGTDSNQPQHF. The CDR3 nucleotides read TGTGCCAGCTCCCGCGGGACGGATAGCAATCAGCCCCAGCATTTT.

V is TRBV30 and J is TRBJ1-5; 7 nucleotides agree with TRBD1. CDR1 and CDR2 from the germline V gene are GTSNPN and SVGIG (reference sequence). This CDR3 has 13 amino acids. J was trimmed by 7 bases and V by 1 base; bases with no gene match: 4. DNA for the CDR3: TGTGCCTGGAGTGAACAGGGGTTCCAGCCCCAGCATTTT. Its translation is CAWSEQGFQPQHF.

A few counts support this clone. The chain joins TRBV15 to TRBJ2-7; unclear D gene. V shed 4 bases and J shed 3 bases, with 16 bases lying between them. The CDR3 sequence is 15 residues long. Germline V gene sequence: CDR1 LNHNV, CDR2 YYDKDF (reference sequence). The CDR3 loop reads CATSKPTGGGYEQYF. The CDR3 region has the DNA TGTGCCACCAGCAAGCCGACCGGCGGTGGCTACGAGCAGTACTTC.

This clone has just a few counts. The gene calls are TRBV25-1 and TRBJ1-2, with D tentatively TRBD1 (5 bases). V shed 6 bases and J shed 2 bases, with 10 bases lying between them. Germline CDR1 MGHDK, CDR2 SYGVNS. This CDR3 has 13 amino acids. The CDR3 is CASRDQGNYGYTF. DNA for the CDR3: TGTGCCAGCAGGGACCAGGGAAACTATGGCTACACCTTC.

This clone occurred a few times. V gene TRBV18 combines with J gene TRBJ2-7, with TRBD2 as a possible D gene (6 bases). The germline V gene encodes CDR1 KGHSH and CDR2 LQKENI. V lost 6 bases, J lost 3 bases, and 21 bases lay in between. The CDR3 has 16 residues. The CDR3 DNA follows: TGTGCCAGCTCCCCCACGGCTCGCGGGGAGGACTACGAGCAGTACTTC. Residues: CASSPTARGEDYEQYF.

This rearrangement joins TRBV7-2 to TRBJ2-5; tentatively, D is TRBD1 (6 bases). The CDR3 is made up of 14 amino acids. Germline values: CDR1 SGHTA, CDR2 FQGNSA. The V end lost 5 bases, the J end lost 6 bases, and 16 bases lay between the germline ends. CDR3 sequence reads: CASSPYRVDQTQYF. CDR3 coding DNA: TGTGCCAGCAGCCCTTACAGGGTGGACCAGACCCAGTACTTC.

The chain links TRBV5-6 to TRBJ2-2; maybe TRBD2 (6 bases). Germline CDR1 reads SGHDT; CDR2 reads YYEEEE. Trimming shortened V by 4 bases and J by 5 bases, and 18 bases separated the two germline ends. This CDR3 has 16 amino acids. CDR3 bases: TGTGCCAGCAGCGAGGCCGGGACTCCCTCGACCGGGGAGCTGTTTTTT. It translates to CASSEAGTPSTGELFF.

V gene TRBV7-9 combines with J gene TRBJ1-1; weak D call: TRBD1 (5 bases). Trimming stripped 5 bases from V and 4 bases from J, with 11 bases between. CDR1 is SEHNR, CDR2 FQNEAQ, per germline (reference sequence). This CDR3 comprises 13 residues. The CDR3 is CASSLSRGTEAFF. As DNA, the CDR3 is TGTGCCAGCAGCCTCTCAAGGGGCACTGAAGCTTTCTTT.

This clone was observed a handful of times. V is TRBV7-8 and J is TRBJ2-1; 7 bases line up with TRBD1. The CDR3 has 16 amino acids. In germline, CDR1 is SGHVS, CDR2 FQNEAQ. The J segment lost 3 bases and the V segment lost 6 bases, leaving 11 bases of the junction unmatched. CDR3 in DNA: TGTGCCAGCAGAGATTATGGGACAGCTAACTACAATGAGCAGTTCTTC. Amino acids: CASRDYGTANYNEQFF.

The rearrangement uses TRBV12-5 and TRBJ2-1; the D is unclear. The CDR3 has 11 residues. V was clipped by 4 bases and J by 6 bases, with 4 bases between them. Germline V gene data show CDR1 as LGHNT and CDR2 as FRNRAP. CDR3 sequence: CASGSGNEQFF. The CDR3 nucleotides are TGTGCTAGTGGTTCAGGCAATGAGCAGTTCTTC.